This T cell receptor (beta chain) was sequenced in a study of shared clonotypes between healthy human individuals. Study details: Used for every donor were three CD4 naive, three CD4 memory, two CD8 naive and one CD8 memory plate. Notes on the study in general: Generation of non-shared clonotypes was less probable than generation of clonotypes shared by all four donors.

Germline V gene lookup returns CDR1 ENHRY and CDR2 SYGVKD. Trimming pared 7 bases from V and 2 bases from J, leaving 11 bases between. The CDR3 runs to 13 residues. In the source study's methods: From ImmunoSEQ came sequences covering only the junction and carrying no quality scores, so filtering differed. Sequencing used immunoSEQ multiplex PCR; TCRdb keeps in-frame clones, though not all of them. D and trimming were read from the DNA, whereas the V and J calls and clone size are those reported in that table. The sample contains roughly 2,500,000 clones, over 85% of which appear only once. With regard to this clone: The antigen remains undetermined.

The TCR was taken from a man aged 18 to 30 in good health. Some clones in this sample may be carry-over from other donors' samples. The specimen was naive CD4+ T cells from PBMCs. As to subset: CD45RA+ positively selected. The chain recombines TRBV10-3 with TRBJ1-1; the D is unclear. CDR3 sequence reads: CAIKQTDNTEAFF. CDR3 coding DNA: TGTGCCATCAAGCAAACAGATAACACTGAAGCTTTCTTT.